These T cell receptor beta chains were read from a single sample in a study of CD8 T cells in Susac syndrome. TCRdb processed the immunoSEQ multiplex PCR reads anew with MiXCR; each CDR3 protein has one entry. The sample consists of roughly 200,000 distinct CDR3 sequences, roughly 94% of them appearing once. Sequencing was done on a sample of CD4+ T cells from PBMCs. These receptors all come from a human donor with Susac syndrome. Both conserved end residues are part of each CDR3. The D gene is left open where the match is weak. Clone sizes are given selectively: once, few, many, or a class where the clone is expanded.

CASSEWLVTGELFF,TGTGCCAGCAGTGAATGGTTGGTCACCGGGGAGCTGTTTTTT,NA,TRBV25-1,TRBJ2-2,NA
CASSQQALDTEAFF,TGTGCCAGCAGCCAACAGGCCCTGGACACTGAAGCTTTCTTT,NA,TRBV3-1,TRBJ1-1,NA
CASSYLSNQPQHF,TGTGCCAGTAGCTACCTTAGCAATCAGCCCCAGCATTTT,NA,TRBV19,TRBJ1-5,NA
CSARDNLGWSYGYTF,TGCAGTGCTAGAGATAATTTGGGGTGGTCCTATGGCTACACCTTC,NA,TRBV20-1,TRBJ1-2,once
CASSLRPGQGGHTEAFF,TGCGCCAGCAGCTTGCGACCGGGACAGGGGGGACACACTGAAGCTTTCTTT,TRBD1,TRBV5-1,TRBJ1-1,NA
CASKRDSYEQYF,TGTGCCAGCAAAAGGGACTCCTACGAGCAGTACTTC,NA,TRBV2,TRBJ2-7,NA
CASSQDVRVRGYTF,TGCGCCAGCAGCCAAGATGTTCGGGTACGTGGCTACACCTTC,NA,TRBV4-1,TRBJ1-2,NA
CASSLWRDSYNEQFF,TGTGCCAGCAGTTTATGGAGGGACAGTTACAATGAGCAGTTCTTC,TRBD1,TRBV28,TRBJ2-1,NA
CASSPPRGVKESPLHF,TGTGCCAGCAGCCCACCCAGGGGCGTAAAAGAATCACCCCTCCACTTT,NA,TRBV6-6,TRBJ1-6,NA
CASRWGGMSTSAEAFF,TGTGCCAGCAGGTGGGGGGGGATGTCCACCTCAGCTGAAGCTTTCTTT,NA,TRBV7-9,TRBJ1-1,NA
CASSPDFNQPQHF,TGTGCCAGCAGTCCGGACTTCAATCAGCCCCAGCATTTT,NA,TRBV12-3/TRBV12-4,TRBJ1-5,once
CASSDRDGYTF,TGTGCCAGCTCAGACAGGGATGGCTACACCTTC,TRBD1,TRBV18,TRBJ1-2,NA
CSAPRANTEAFF,TGCAGTGCTCCCCGAGCGAACACTGAAGCTTTCTTT,NA,TRBV20-1,TRBJ1-1,once
CASSSKTGGSWTDTQYF,TGTGCCAGCAGCTCGAAAACCGGGGGGAGTTGGACAGATACGCAGTATTTT,TRBD2,TRBV13,TRBJ2-3,NA
CASSRDRETQYF,TGTGCCAGCAGCCGGGACAGAGAGACCCAGTACTTC,TRBD1,TRBV7-2,TRBJ2-5,NA
CASSLGRSAINEQFF,TGTGCCAGCAGCTTAGGAAGGTCGGCTATCAATGAGCAGTTCTTC,NA,TRBV7-9,TRBJ2-1,NA
CASSLGTENTEAFF,TGTGCCAGCAGCTTGGGGACGGAGAACACTGAAGCTTTCTTT,NA,TRBV11-2,TRBJ1-1,NA
CSASPSGRAGNIQYF,TGCAGTGCTAGTCCTAGCGGGAGGGCTGGAAACATTCAGTACTTC,TRBD2,TRBV20-1,TRBJ2-4,NA
CSARVGGGQASYEQYF,TGCAGTGCTAGAGTTGGGGGGGGACAGGCGTCCTACGAGCAGTACTTC,NA,TRBV20-1,TRBJ2-7,NA
CASSQVGTGSVNSPLHF,TGTGCCAGCAGCCAAGTGGGGACAGGGTCGGTAAATTCACCCCTCCACTTT,TRBD1,TRBV4-2,TRBJ1-6,NA
CSVGRGLNYGYTF,TGCAGCGTTGGGCGAGGGCTGAACTATGGCTACACCTTC,NA,TRBV29-1,TRBJ1-2,NA
CASSDQVNQPQHF,TGTGCCAGCAGTGATCAGGTCAATCAGCCCCAGCATTTT,NA,TRBV25-1,TRBJ1-5,NA
CSALSGSSTDTQYF,TGCAGTGCGTTGAGCGGGTCTAGCACAGATACGCAGTATTTT,NA,TRBV20-1,TRBJ2-3,NA
CASSVSRGGYTF,TGTGCCAGCAGTGTGAGCAGGGGCGGCTACACCTTC,NA,TRBV2,TRBJ1-2,NA
CATTGNGRATDTQYF,TGTGCCACCACGGGTAACGGGAGGGCCACAGATACGCAGTATTTT,TRBD2,TRBV7-8,TRBJ2-3,NA
CASSPQGPPYSYEQYF,TGTGCCAGCAGCCCCCAGGGACCGCCGTACTCCTACGAGCAGTACTTC,NA,TRBV7-2,TRBJ2-7,NA
CASSYEGVSGYTF,TGTGCCAGCAGTTATGAGGGGGTCTCTGGCTACACCTTC,NA,TRBV6-6,TRBJ1-2,NA
CASSLIGLYNEQFF,TGTGCCAGCAGTTTAATAGGACTATACAATGAGCAGTTCTTC,NA,TRBV27,TRBJ2-1,NA
CAGADPGLQETQYF,TGTGCCGGGGCCGACCCGGGACTGCAAGAGACCCAGTACTTC,NA,TRBV30,TRBJ2-5,NA
CASSLNYRGTYEQYF,TGCGCCAGCAGCCTTAACTACCGGGGAACCTACGAGCAGTACTTC,NA,TRBV4-3,TRBJ2-7,NA
CAWSEGTGQETQYF,TGTGCCTGGAGTGAAGGGACAGGACAAGAGACCCAGTACTTC,TRBD1,TRBV30,TRBJ2-5,NA
CASSSAGDIFTYEQYF,TGTGCCAGCAGTTCCGCAGGAGACATTTTTACCTACGAGCAGTACTTC,NA,TRBV28,TRBJ2-7,NA
CASSPRVGMSSGGSSYNEQFF,TGTGCCAGCAGCCCCCGGGTCGGTATGTCTAGCGGGGGGAGCTCCTACAATGAGCAGTTCTTC,TRBD2,TRBV11-1,TRBJ2-1,NA
CASSRRLSNQPQHF,TGTGCCAGCAGTAGGCGGCTTAGCAATCAGCCCCAGCATTTT,NA,TRBV28,TRBJ1-5,NA
CASNGEDQPQHF,TGTGCCAGCAACGGGGAGGATCAGCCCCAGCATTTT,NA,TRBV2,TRBJ1-5,NA
CASSSTGVFSYEQYF,TGCGCCAGCAGCTCAACAGGGGTCTTCTCCTACGAGCAGTACTTC,TRBD1,TRBV5-1,TRBJ2-7,NA